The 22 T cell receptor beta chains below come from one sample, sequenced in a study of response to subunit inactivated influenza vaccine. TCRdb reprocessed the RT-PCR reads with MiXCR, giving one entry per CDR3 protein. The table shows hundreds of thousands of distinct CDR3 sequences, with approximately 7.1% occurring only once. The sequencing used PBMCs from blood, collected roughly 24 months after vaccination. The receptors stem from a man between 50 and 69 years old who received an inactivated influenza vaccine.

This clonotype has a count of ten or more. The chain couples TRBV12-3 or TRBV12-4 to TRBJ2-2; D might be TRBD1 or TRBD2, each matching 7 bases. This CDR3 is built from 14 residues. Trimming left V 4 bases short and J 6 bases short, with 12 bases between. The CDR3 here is CASSSTGRAGELFF. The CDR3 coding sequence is TGTGCCAGCAGTTCGACAGGGAGGGCCGGGGAGCTGTTTTTT.

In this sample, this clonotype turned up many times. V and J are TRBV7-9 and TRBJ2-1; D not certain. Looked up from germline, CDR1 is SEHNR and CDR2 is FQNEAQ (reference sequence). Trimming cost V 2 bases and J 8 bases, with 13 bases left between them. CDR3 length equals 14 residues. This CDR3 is CASSLSGLLHEQFF. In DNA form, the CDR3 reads TGTGCCAGCAGCTTATCGGGCCTACTCCATGAGCAGTTCTTC.

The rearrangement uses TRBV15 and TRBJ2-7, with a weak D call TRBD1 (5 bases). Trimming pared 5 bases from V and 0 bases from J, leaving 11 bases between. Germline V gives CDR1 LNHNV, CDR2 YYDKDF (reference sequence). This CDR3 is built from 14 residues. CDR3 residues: CATSVIQDSYEQYF. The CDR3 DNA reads TGTGCCACCAGCGTTATACAGGACTCCTACGAGCAGTACTTC.

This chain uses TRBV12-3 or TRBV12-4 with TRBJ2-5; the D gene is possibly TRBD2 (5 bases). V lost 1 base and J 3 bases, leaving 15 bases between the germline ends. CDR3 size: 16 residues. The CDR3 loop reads CASSLGVLLDEETQYF. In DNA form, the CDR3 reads TGTGCCAGCAGTTTAGGGGTGCTACTAGATGAAGAGACCCAGTACTTC.

The CDR3 is CASNTDRLAGNNEQFF. The CDR3 DNA follows: TGTGCCAGCAACACCGACAGGCTAGCGGGTAACAATGAGCAGTTCTTC. V is TRBV5-8 and J is TRBJ2-1, with 8 positions matching TRBD2. The CDR3 contains 16 residues. After removal of 6 bases from V and 5 bases from J, the junction contained 13 bases not matched to a gene. The germline gives CDR1 SGHTS, CDR2 YDEGEE.

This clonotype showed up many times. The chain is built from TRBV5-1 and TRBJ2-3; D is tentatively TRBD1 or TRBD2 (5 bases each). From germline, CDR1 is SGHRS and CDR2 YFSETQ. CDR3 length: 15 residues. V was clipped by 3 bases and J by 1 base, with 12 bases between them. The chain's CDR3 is CASSSGTPGTDTQYF. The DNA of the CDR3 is TGCGCCAGCAGCTCCGGGACCCCCGGCACAGATACGCAGTATTTT. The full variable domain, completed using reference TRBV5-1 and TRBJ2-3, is KAGVTQTPRYLIKTRGQQVTLSCSPISGHRSVSWYQQTPGQGLQFLFEYFSETQRNKGNFPGRFSGRQFSNSRSEMNVSTLELGDSALYLCASSSGTPGTDTQYFGPGTRLTVL.

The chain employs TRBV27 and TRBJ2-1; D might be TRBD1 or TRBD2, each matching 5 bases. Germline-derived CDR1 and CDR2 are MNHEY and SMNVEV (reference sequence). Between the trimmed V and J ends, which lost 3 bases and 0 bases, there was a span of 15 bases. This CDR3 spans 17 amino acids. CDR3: CASSFSGASNSYNEQFF. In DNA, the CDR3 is TGTGCCAGCAGTTTTTCCGGGGCCTCCAACTCCTACAATGAGCAGTTCTTC.

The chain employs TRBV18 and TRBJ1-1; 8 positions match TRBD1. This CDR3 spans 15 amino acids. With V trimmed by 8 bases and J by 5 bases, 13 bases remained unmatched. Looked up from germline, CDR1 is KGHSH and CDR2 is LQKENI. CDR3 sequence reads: CASPRTGSSRTEAFF. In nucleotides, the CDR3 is TGTGCCAGCCCGCGGACAGGGTCGAGTCGTACTGAAGCTTTCTTT.

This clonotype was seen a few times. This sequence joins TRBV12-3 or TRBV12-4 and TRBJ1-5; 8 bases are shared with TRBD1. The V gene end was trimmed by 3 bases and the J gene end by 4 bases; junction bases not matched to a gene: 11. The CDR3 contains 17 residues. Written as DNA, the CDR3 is TGTGCCAGCAGTTTTGGTATTGGACAGGGATGGAATCAGCCCCAGCATTTT. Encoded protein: CASSFGIGQGWNQPQHF.

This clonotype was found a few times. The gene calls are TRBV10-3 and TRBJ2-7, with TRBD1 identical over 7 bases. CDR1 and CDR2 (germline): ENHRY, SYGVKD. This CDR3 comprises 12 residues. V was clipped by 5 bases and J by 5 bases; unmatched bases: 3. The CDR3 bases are TGTGCCATCAGTAGACAGGGTAACGAGCAGTACTTC. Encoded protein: CAISRQGNEQYF.

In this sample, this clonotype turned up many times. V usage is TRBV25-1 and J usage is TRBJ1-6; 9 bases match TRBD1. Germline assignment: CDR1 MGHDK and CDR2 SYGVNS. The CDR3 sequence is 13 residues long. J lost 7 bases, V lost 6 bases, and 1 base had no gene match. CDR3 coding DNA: TGTGCCAGCAGGGGACAGGGCAATTCACCCCTCCACTTT. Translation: CASRGQGNSPLHF.

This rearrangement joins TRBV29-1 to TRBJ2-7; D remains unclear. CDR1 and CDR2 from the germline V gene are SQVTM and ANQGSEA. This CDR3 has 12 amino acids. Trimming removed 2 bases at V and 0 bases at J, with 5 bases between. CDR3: CSVERDSYEQYF. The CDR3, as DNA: TGCAGCGTTGAACGAGACTCCTACGAGCAGTACTTC.

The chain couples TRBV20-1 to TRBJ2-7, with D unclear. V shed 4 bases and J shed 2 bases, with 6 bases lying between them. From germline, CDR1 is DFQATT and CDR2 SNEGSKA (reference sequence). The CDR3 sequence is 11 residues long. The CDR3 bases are TGCAGTGCTATCAACCCCTACGAGCAGTACTTC. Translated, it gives CSAINPYEQYF.

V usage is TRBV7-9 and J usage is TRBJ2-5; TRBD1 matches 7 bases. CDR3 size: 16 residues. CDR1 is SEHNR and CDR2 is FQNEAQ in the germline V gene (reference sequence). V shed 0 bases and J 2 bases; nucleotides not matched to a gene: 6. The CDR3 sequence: CASSLAGGQRQETQYF. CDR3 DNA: TGTGCCAGCAGCTTAGCTGGGGGACAGAGACAAGAGACCCAGTACTTC. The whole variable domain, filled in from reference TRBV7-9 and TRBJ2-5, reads DTGVSQNPRHKITKRGQNVTFRCDPISEHNRLYWYRQTLGQGPEFLTYFQNEAQLEKSRLLSDRFSAERPKGSFSTLEIQRTEQGDSAMYLCASSLAGGQRQETQYFGPGTRLLVL.

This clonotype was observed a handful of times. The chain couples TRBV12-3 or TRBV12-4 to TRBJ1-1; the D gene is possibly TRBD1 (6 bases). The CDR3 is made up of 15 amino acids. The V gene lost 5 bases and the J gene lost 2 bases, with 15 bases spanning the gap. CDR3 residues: CASSRSGQKNTEAFF. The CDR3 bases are TGTGCCAGCAGTCGCTCCGGACAGAAAAACACTGAAGCTTTCTTT.

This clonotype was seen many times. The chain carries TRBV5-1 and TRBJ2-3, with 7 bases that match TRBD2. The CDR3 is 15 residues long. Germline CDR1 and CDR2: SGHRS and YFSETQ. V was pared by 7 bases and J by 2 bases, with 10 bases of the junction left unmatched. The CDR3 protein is CASAREAGDTDTQYF. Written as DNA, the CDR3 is TGCGCCAGCGCCCGGGAGGCGGGAGACACAGATACGCAGTATTTT. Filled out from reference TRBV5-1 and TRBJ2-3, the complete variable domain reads KAGVTQTPRYLIKTRGQQVTLSCSPISGHRSVSWYQQTPGQGLQFLFEYFSETQRNKGNFPGRFSGRQFSNSRSEMNVSTLELGDSALYLCASAREAGDTDTQYFGPGTRLTVL.

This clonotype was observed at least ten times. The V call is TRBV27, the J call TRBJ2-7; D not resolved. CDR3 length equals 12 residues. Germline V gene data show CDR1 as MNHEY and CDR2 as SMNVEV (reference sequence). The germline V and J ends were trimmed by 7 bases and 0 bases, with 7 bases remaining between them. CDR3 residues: CASIGYSYEQYF. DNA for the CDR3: TGTGCCAGCATCGGGTACTCCTACGAGCAGTACTTC.

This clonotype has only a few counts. The CDR3 DNA is TGCAGCGTGCCCTTTGACAGGGGTGACAATGAGCAGTTCTTC. It yields the protein CSVPFDRGDNEQFF. The chain employs TRBV29-1 and TRBJ2-1, with 8 bases that match TRBD1. The junction had 9 bases not matched to a gene; V was cut back by 6 bases and J by 5 bases. Germline CDR1 reads SQVTM; CDR2 reads ANQGSEA. The CDR3 length is 14 residues.

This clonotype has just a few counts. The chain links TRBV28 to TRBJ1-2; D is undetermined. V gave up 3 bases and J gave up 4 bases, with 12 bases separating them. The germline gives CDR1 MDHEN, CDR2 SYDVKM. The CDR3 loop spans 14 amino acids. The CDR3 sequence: CASSFTRRIYGYTF. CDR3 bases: TGTGCCAGCAGTTTCACGAGACGGATCTATGGCTACACCTTC.

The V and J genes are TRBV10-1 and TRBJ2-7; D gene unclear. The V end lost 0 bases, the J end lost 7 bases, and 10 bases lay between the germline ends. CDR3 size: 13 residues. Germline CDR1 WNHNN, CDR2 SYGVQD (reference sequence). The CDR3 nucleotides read TGCGCCAGCAGTGAGTCGATTCGGATGGAGCAGTACTTC. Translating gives CASSESIRMEQYF.

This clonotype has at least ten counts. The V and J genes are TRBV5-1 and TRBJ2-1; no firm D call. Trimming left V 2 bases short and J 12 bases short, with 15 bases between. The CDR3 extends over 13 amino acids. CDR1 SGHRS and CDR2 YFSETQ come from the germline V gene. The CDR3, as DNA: TGCGCCAGCAGCTTCTCGACCCGAGCAGTGCAGTTCTTC. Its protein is CASSFSTRAVQFF.

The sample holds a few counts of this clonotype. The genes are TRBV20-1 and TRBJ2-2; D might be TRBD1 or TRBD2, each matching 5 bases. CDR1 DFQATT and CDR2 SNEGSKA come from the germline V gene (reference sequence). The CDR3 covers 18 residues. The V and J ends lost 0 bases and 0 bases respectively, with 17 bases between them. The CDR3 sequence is CSARDLSRGGPNTGELFF. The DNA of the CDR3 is TGCAGTGCTAGAGATCTTAGTCGGGGCGGCCCGAACACCGGGGAGCTGTTTTTT.